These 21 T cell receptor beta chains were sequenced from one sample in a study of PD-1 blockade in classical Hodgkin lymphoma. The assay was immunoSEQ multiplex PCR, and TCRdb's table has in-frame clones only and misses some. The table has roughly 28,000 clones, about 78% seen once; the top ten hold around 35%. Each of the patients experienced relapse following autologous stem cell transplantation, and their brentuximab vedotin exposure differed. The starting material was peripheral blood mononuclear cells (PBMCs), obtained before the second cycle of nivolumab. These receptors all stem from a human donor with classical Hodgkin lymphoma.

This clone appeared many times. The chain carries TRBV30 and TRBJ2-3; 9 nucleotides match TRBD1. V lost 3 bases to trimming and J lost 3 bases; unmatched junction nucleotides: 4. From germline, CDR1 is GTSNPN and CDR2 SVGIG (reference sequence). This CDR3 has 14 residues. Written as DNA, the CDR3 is TGTGCCTGGAGCCTTGGACAGGGGACAGATACGCAGTATTTT. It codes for CAWSLGQGTDTQYF. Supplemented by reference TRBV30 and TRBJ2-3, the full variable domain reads SQTIHQWPATLVQPVGSPLSLECTVEGTSNPNLYWYRQAAGRGLQLLFYSVGIGQISSEVPQNLSASRPQDRQFILSSKKLLLSDSGFYLCAWSLGQGTDTQYFGPGTRLTVL.

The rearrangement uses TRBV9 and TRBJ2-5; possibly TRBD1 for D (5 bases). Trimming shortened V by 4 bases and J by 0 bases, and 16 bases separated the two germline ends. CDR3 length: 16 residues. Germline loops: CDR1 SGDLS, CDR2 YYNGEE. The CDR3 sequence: CASSITTAANQETQYF. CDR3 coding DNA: TGTGCCAGCAGCATAACGACAGCCGCGAACCAAGAGACCCAGTACTTC.

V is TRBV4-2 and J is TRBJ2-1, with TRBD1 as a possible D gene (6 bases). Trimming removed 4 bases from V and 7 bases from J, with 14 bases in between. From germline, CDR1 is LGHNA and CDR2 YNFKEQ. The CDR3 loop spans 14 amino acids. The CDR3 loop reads CASSRPGQSNEQFF. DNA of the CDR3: TGTGCCAGCAGCCGACCCGGACAGTCAAATGAGCAGTTCTTC.

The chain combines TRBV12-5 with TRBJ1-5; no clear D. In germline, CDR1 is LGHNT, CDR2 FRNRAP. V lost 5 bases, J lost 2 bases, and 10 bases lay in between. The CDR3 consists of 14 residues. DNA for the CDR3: TGTGCTAGTGGTCTTGGGGTGGGCAATCAGCCCCAGCATTTT. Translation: CASGLGVGNQPQHF.

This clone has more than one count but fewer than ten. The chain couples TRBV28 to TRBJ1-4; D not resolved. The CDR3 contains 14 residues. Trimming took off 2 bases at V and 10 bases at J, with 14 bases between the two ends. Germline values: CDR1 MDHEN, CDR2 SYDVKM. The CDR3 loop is CASSLQGNRGKLFF. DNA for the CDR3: TGTGCCAGCAGTTTACAAGGGAACCGGGGAAAACTGTTTTTT.

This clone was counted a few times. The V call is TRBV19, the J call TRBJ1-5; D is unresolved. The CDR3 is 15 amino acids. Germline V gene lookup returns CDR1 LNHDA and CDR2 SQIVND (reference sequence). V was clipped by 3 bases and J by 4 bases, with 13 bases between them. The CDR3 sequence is CASSIGNSANQPQHF. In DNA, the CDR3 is TGTGCCAGTAGTATTGGAAACAGTGCAAATCAGCCCCAGCATTTT.

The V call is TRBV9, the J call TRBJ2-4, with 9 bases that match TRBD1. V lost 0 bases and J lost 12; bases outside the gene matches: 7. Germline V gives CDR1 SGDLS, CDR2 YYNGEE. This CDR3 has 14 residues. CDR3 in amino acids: CASSVEGTGLNQYF. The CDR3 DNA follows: TGTGCCAGCAGCGTAGAGGGGACAGGGCTAAATCAGTACTTC.

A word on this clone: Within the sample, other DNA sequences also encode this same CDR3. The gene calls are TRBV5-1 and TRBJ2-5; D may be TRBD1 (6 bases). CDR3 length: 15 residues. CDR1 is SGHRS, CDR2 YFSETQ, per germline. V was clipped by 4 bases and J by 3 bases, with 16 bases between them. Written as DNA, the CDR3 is TGCGCCAGCAGCACTATGGACAGATACGAAGAGACCCAGTACTTC. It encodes CASSTMDRYEETQYF. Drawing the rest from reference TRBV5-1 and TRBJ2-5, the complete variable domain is KAGVTQTPRYLIKTRGQQVTLSCSPISGHRSVSWYQQTPGQGLQFLFEYFSETQRNKGNFPGRFSGRQFSNSRSEMNVSTLELGDSALYLCASSTMDRYEETQYFGPGTRLLVL.

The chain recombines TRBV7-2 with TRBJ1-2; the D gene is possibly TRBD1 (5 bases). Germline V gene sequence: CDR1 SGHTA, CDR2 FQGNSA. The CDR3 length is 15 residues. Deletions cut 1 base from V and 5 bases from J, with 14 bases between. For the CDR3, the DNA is TGTGCCAGCAGCTTAGGGCCTTCGGGGGGGTATGGCTACACCTTC. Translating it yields CASSLGPSGGYGYTF.

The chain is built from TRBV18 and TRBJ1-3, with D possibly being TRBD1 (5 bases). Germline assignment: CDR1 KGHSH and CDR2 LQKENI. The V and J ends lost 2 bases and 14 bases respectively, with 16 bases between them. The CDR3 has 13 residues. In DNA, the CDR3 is TGTGCCAGCTCACCAGGTGACAGTGCGAAGGTATATTTT. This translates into CASSPGDSAKVYF.

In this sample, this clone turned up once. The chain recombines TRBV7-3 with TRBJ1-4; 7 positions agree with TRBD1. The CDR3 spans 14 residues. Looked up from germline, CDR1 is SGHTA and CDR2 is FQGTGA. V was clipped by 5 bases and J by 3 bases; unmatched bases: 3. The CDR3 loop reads CASSVRGSNEKLFF. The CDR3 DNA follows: TGTGCCAGCAGCGTCAGGGGGTCTAATGAAAAACTGTTTTTT.

CDR3 sequence: CASSQAASQGYSPLHF. CDR3 sequence (DNA): TGTGCCAGCAGCCAAGCGGCCAGCCAGGGTTATTCACCCCTCCACTTT. The J gene is TRBJ1-6, the V gene TRBV4-2; the D gene is possibly TRBD1 (5 bases). V shed 1 base and J shed 8 bases, with 15 bases lying between them. The V gene's germline CDR1 is LGHNA and CDR2 YNFKEQ. This CDR3 has 16 amino acids.

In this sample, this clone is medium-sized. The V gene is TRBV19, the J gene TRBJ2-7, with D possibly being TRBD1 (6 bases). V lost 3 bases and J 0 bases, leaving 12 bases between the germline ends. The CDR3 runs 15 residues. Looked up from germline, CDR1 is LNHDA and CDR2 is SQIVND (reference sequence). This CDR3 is CASSMGPDSSYEQYF. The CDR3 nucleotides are TGTGCCAGTAGTATGGGTCCGGACAGCTCCTACGAGCAGTACTTC.

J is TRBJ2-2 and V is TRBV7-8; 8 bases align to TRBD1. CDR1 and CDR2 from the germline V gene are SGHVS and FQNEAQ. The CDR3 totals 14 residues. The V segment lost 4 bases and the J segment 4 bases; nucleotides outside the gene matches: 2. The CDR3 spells CASSSQGATGELFF. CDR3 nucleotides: TGTGCCAGCAGCTCCCAGGGGGCCACCGGGGAGCTGTTTTTT.

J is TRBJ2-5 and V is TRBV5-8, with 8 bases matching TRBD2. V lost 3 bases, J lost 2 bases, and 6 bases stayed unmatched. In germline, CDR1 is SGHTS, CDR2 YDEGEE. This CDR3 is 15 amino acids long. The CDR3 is CASSSGGSNQETQYF. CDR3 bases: TGTGCCAGCAGCTCGGGAGGGTCCAATCAAGAGACCCAGTACTTC.

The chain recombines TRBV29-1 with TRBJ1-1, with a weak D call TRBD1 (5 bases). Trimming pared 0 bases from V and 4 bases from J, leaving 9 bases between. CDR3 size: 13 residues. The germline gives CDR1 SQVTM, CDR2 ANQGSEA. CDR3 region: CSVEESQGTEAFF. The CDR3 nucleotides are TGCAGCGTTGAAGAATCCCAGGGCACTGAAGCTTTCTTT.

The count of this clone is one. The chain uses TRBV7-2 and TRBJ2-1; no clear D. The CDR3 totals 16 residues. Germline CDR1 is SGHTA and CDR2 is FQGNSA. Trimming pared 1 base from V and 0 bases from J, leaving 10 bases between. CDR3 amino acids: CASSLVGSGSYNEQFF. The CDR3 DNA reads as TGTGCCAGCAGCTTAGTGGGCTCCGGCTCCTACAATGAGCAGTTCTTC.

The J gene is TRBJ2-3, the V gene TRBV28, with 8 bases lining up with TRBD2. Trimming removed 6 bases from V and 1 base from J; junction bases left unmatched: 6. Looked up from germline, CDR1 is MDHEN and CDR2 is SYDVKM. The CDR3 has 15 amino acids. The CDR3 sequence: CASRPGGGRTDTQYF. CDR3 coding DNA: TGTGCCAGCAGACCCGGGGGGGGCCGCACAGATACGCAGTATTTT.

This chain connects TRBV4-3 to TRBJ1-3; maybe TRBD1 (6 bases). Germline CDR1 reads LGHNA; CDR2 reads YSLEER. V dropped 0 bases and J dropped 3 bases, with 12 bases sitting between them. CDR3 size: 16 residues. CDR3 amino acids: CASSQDRQAGGNTIYF. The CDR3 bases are TGCGCCAGCAGCCAAGATCGACAGGCGGGTGGAAACACCATATATTTT.

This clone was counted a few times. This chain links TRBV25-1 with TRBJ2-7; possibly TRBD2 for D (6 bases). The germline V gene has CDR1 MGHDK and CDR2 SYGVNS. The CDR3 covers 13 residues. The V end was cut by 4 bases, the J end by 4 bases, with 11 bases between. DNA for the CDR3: TGTGCCAGCAGTGCTGGTGGGGGGTACGAGCAGTACTTC. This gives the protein CASSAGGGYEQYF.

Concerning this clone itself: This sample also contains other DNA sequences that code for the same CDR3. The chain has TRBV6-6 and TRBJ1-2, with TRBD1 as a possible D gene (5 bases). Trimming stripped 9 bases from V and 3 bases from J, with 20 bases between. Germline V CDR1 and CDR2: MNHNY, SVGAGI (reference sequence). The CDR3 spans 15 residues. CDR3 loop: CASSRGGQGDYGYTF. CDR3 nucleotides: TGTGCCAGTAGTAGGGGTGGGCAGGGTGACTATGGCTACACCTTC.